Below, 12 T cell receptor beta chains from the same sample are listed, as sequenced in a study of T cell changes during pregnancy in multiple sclerosis. The table came from immunoSEQ multiplex PCR; TCRdb's copy has only in-frame clones and leaves some out. The sample lists under 45,000 clones, 85% to 95% occurring once. Source: CD8+ T cells from peripheral blood mononuclear cells, taken in the third trimester of pregnancy. Receptor source: a female donor with multiple sclerosis, enrolled in a pregnancy study.

The rearrangement links TRBV7-8 to TRBJ1-1, with TRBD1 matching 7 bases. V dropped 7 bases and J dropped 4; count of bases not matched to a gene: 18. The CDR3 runs to 17 residues. Germline V CDR1 and CDR2: SGHVS, FQNEAQ. DNA for the CDR3: TGTGCCAGCACCTATTTAGGACAGGATCGTCCGGGCACTGAAGCTTTCTTT. Translation: CASTYLGQDRPGTEAFF.

The chain employs TRBV7-9 and TRBJ2-7, with TRBD2 as a possible D gene (6 bases). Deletions cut 7 bases from V and 5 bases from J, with 18 bases between. CDR1 is SEHNR and CDR2 is FQNEAQ in the germline V gene (reference sequence). The CDR3 sequence is 14 residues long. The CDR3 sequence is CASNPPGLLNEQYF. Written as DNA, the CDR3 is TGTGCCAGCAACCCTCCGGGACTTCTTAACGAGCAGTACTTC. Variable domain in full (rest from reference TRBV7-9 and TRBJ2-7): DTGVSQNPRHKITKRGQNVTFRCDPISEHNRLYWYRQTLGQGPEFLTYFQNEAQLEKSRLLSDRFSAERPKGSFSTLEIQRTEQGDSAMYLCASNPPGLLNEQYFGPGTRLTVT.

CDR3 region: CASSATGQGSYEQYF. For the CDR3, the DNA is TGTGCCAGCAGCGCTACGGGACAGGGGTCCTACGAGCAGTACTTC. The J gene is TRBJ2-7, the V gene TRBV7-2; 10 nucleotides line up with TRBD1. Germline CDR1 reads SGHTA; CDR2 reads FQGNSA. J was trimmed by 1 base and V by 5 bases; bases with no gene match: 5. CDR3 size: 15 residues.

The chain joins TRBV7-9 to TRBJ2-5, with 11 bases identical to TRBD2. Germline values: CDR1 SEHNR, CDR2 FQNEAQ (reference sequence). This CDR3 region has 16 residues. The junction had 9 bases not matched to a gene; V was cut back by 4 bases and J by 5 bases. CDR3 loop: CASSSSSGRDGETQYF. In DNA, the CDR3 is TGTGCCAGCAGCTCCAGTAGCGGGAGGGATGGGGAGACCCAGTACTTC.

This chain uses TRBV7-8 with TRBJ2-7; D not certain. The CDR3 spans 15 residues. Germline CDR1 reads SGHVS; CDR2 reads FQNEAQ. Trimming took 1 base from V and 1 from J, leaving 11 bases between them. In DNA, the CDR3 is TGTGCCAGCAGCTTAGATGCTTCTACGTCCTACGAGCAGTACTTC. Protein product: CASSLDASTSYEQYF.

The chain links TRBV5-4 to TRBJ2-1; 7 nucleotides agree with TRBD2. With 0 bases clipped from V and 5 bases from J, the junction kept 14 bases outside the gene matches. CDR1 is SGHNT, CDR2 YYREEE, per germline (reference sequence). This CDR3 is built from 18 residues. CDR3 sequence: CASSLAPSGGGLDNEQFF. Here the CDR3 DNA reads TGTGCCAGCAGCTTGGCCCCCAGTGGGGGGGGACTTGACAATGAGCAGTTCTTC.

The chain recombines TRBV30 with TRBJ2-3; D may be TRBD2 (7 bases). CDR1 and CDR2 (germline): GTSNPN, SVGIG (reference sequence). The CDR3 loop spans 16 amino acids. Trimming stripped 3 bases from V and 2 bases from J, with 18 bases between. CDR3 coding DNA: TGTGCCTGGAGGGGGGGGGCTGGGTTGGCCACAGATACGCAGTATTTT. As protein: CAWRGGAGLATDTQYF.

The chain has TRBV19 and TRBJ2-7; the match to TRBD1 covers 7 bases. The junction had 13 bases not matched to a gene; V was cut back by 4 bases and J by 4 bases. CDR1 and CDR2 from the germline V gene are LNHDA and SQIVND (reference sequence). This CDR3 has 16 amino acids. The CDR3 spells CASSTKDPGGTYEQYF. The CDR3 nucleotides read TGTGCCAGTAGTACTAAAGACCCAGGGGGAACTTACGAGCAGTACTTC.

This clone was counted a single time. The rearrangement uses TRBV11-2 and TRBJ2-1; 9 nucleotides agree with TRBD1. From germline, CDR1 is SGHAT and CDR2 FQNNGV. The CDR3 loop spans 14 amino acids. The V and J ends lost 5 bases and 10 bases, in that order; junction bases with no gene match: 9. The CDR3 nucleotides read TGTGCCAGCAGCCTTGGACAGGGGACCGGCGAGCAGTTCTTC. Amino acids: CASSLGQGTGEQFF.

The chain joins TRBV7-9 to TRBJ1-1; D is ambiguous. CDR3 length: 14 amino acids. V lost 4 bases and J lost 2, with 11 bases in between. The V gene's germline CDR1 is SEHNR and CDR2 FQNEAQ (reference sequence). CDR3 DNA sequence: TGTGCCAGCAGCTCTCCGGGAACAAACACTGAAGCTTTCTTT. Translation gives CASSSPGTNTEAFF. The full variable domain, its missing parts supplied by reference TRBV7-9 and TRBJ1-1, is DTGVSQNPRHKITKRGQNVTFRCDPISEHNRLYWYRQTLGQGPEFLTYFQNEAQLEKSRLLSDRFSAERPKGSFSTLEIQRTEQGDSAMYLCASSSPGTNTEAFFGQGTRLTVV.

The chain carries TRBV27 and TRBJ2-5, with 8 bases aligning to TRBD1. CDR3 length: 16 residues. V lost 5 bases and J lost 3; bases outside the gene matches: 11. Germline V gives CDR1 MNHEY, CDR2 SMNVEV (reference sequence). The CDR3 spells CASSLYPGQGKETQYF. The CDR3 DNA reads as TGTGCCAGCAGTCTCTACCCAGGACAGGGAAAAGAGACCCAGTACTTC.

The chain carries TRBV18 and TRBJ2-3; D not certain. The CDR3 spans 15 residues. V was clipped by 0 bases and J by 0 bases, with 7 bases between them. Germline-derived CDR1 and CDR2 are KGHSH and LQKENI. CDR3 nucleotide sequence: TGTGCCAGCTCACCACCGGAAGCGAGCACAGATACGCAGTATTTT. It encodes CASSPPEASTDTQYF.